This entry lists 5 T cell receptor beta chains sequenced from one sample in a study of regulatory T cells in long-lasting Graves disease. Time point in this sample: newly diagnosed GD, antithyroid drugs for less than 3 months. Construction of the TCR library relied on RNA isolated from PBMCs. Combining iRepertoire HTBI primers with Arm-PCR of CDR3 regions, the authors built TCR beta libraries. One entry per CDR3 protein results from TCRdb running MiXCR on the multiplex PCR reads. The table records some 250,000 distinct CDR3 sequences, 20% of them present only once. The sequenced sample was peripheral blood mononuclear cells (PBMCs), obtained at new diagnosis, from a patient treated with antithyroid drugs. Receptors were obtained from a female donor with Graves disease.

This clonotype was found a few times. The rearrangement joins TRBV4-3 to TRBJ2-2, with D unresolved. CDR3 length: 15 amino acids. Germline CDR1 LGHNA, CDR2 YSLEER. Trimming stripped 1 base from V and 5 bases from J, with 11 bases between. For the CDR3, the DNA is TGCGCCAGCAGCCAAGTGGCTAGTAATACCGGGGAGCTGTTTTTT. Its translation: CASSQVASNTGELFF.

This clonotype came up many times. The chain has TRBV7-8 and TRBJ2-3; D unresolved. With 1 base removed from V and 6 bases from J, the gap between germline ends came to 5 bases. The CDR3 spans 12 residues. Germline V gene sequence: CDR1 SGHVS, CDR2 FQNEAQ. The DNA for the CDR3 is TGTGCCAGCAGCTTAGTATCGGATACGCAGTATTTT. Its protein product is CASSLVSDTQYF.

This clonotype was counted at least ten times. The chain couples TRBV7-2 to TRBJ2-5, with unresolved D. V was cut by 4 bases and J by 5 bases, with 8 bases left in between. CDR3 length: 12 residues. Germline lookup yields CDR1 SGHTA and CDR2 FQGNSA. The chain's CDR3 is CASSSDGETQYF. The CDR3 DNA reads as TGTGCCAGCAGCTCGGACGGGGAGACCCAGTACTTC.

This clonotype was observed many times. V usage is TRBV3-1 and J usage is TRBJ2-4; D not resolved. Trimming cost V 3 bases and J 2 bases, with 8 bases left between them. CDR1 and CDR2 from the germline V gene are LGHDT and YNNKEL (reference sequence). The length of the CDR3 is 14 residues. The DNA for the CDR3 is TGTGCCAGCAGCCAGTTGGAAACCAAAAACATTCAGTACTTC. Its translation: CASSQLETKNIQYF.

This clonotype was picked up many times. Here the CDR3 reads CASSLGGFTHEQYF. CDR3 DNA: TGTGCCAGCAGCTTAGGGGGTTTTACCCACGAGCAGTACTTC. The rearrangement links TRBV7-3 to TRBJ2-7, with D perhaps matching TRBD1 or TRBD2 (5 bases each). The V end was cut by 2 bases, the J end by 5 bases, with 13 bases between. This CDR3 is 14 amino acids long. Germline lookup yields CDR1 SGHTA and CDR2 FQGTGA.